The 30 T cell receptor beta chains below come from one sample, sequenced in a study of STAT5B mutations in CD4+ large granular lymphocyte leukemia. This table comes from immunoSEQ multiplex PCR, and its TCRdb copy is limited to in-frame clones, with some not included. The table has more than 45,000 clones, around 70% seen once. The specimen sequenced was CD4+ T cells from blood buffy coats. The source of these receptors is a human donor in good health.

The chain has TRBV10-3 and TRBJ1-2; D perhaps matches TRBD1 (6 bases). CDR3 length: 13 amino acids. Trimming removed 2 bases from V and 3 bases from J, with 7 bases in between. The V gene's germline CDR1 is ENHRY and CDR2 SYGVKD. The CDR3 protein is CAISETGHYGYTF. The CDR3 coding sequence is TGTGCCATCAGTGAGACAGGGCACTATGGCTACACCTTC.

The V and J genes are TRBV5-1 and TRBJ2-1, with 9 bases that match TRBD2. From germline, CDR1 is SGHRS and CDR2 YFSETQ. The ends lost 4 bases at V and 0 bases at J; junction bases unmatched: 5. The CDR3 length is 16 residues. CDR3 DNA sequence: TGCGCCAGCAGCCTAGCGGGGCCTAGCTCCTACAATGAGCAGTTCTTC. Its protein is CASSLAGPSSYNEQFF.

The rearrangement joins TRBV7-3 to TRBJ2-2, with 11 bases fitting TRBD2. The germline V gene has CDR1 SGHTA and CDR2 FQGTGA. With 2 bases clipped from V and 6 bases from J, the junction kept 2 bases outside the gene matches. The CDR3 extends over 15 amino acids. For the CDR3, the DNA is TGTGCCAGCAGCTTACTAGCGGGGGGCCCCGGGGAGCTGTTTTTT. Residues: CASSLLAGGPGELFF.

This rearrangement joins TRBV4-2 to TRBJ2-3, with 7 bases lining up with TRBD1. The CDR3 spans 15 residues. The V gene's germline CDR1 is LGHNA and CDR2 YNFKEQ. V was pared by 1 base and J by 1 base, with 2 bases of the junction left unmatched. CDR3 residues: CASSQAGQGTDTQYF. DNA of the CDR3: TGTGCCAGCAGCCAAGCCGGACAGGGCACAGATACGCAGTATTTT.

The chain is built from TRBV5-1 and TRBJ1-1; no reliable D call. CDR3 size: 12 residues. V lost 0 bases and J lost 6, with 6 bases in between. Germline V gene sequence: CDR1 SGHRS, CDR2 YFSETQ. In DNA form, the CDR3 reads TGCGCCAGCAGCTTGGGTGGGCCTGAAGCTTTCTTT. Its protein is CASSLGGPEAFF.

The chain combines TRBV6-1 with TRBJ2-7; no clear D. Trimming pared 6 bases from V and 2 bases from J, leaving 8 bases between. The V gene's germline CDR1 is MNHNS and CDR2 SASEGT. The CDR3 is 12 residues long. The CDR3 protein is CASRSAPYEQYV. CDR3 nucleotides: TGTGCCAGCAGATCAGCTCCCTACGAGCAGTACGTC.

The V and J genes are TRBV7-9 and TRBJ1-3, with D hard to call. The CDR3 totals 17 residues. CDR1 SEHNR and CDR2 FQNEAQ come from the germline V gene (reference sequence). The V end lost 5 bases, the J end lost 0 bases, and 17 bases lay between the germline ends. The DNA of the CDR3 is TGTGCCAGCAGCCCCGATGGCAGGCCGGTCTCTGGAAACACCATATATTTT. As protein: CASSPDGRPVSGNTIYF.

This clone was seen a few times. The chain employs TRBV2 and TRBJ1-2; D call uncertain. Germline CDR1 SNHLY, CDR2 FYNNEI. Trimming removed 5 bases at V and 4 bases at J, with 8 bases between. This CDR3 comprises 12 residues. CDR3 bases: TGTGCCAGCAGTCCCGAACCCTATGGCTACACCTTC. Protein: CASSPEPYGYTF.

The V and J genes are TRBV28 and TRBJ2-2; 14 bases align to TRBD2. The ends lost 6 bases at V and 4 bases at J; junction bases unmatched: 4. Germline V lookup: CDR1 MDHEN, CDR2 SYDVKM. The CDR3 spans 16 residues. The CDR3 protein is CASSGTSGGFTGELFF. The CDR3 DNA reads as TGTGCCAGCAGCGGGACTAGCGGGGGTTTCACCGGGGAGCTGTTTTTT. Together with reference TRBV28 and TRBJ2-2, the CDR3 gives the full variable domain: DVKVTQSSRYLVKRTGEKVFLECVQDMDHENMFWYRQDPGLGLRLIYFSYDVKMKEKGDIPEGYSVSREKKERFSLILESASTNQTSMYLCASSGTSGGFTGELFFGEGSRLTVL.

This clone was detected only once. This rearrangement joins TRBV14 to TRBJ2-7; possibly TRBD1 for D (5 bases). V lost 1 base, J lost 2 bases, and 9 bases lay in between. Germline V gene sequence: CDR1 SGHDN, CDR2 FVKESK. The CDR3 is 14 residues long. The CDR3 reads CASSQAPGPYEQYF. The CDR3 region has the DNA TGTGCCAGCAGCCAAGCGCCAGGGCCCTACGAGCAGTACTTC.

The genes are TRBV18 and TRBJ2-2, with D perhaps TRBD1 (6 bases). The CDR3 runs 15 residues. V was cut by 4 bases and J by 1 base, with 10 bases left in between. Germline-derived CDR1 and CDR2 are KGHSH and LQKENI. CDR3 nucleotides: TGTGCCAGCTCACAAACGGGACAGAACACCGGGGAGCTGTTTTTT. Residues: CASSQTGQNTGELFF.

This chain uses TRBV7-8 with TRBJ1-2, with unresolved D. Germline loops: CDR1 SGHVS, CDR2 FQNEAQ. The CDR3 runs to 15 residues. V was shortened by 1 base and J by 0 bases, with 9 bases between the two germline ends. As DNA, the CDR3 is TGTGCCAGCAGCTTAGTAGGGTCAGCTAACTATGGCTACACCTTC. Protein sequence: CASSLVGSANYGYTF. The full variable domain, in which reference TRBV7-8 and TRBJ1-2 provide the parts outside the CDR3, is GAGVSQSPRYKVAKRGQDVALRCDPISGHVSLFWYQQALGQGPEFLTYFQNEAQLDKSGLPSDRFFAERPEGSVSTLKIQRTQQEDSAVYLCASSLVGSANYGYTFGSGTRLTVV.

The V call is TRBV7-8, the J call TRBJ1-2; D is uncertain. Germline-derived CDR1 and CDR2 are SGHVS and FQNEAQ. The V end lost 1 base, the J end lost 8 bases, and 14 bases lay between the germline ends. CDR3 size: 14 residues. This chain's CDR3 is CASSLVRDGRGYTF. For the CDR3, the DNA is TGTGCCAGCAGCTTAGTTCGGGATGGGAGGGGCTACACCTTC. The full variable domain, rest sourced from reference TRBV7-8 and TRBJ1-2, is GAGVSQSPRYKVAKRGQDVALRCDPISGHVSLFWYQQALGQGPEFLTYFQNEAQLDKSGLPSDRFFAERPEGSVSTLKIQRTQQEDSAVYLCASSLVRDGRGYTFGSGTRLTVV.

The CDR3: CASSQVEAGTQYF. The CDR3 DNA follows: TGTGCCAGCAGCCAAGTGGAAGCGGGGACCCAGTACTTC. The chain links TRBV4-2 to TRBJ2-5; a weak D match, TRBD2 (6 bases). Germline lookup yields CDR1 LGHNA and CDR2 YNFKEQ. The CDR3 sequence is 13 residues long. V was cut by 1 base and J by 7 bases, with 10 bases left in between.

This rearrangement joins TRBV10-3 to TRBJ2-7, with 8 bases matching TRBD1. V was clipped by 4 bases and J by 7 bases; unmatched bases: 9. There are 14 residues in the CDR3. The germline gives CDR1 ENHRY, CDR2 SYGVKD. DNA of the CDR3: TGTGCCATCAGTGCGACAGGGGTGTTAGGAGAGCAGTACTTC. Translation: CAISATGVLGEQYF.

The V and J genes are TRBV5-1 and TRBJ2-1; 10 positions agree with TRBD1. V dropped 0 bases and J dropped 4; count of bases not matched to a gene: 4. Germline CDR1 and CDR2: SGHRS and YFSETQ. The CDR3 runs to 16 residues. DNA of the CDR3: TGCGCCAGCAGCTTGGGCGGGACAGGGGTATACAATGAGCAGTTCTTC. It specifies CASSLGGTGVYNEQFF.

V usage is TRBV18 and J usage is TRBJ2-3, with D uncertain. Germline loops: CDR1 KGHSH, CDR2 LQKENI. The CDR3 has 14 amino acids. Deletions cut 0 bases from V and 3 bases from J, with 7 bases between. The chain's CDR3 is CASSPPLGTDTQYF. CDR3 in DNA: TGTGCCAGCTCACCACCCCTGGGGACAGATACGCAGTATTTT.

Here the CDR3 reads CASSWGAGNFYEQYV. The CDR3 nucleotides read TGTGCCAGCAGCTGGGGAGCGGGGAACTTCTACGAGCAGTACGTC. The chain employs TRBV6-1 and TRBJ2-7, with 7 bases aligning to TRBD2. The CDR3 has 15 residues. Germline-derived CDR1 and CDR2 are MNHNS and SASEGT. V lost 6 bases to trimming and J lost 3 bases; unmatched junction nucleotides: 11.

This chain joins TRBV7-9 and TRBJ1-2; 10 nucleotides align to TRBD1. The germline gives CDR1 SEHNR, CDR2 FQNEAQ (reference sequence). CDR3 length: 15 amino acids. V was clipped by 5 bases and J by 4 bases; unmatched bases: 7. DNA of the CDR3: TGTGCCAGCAGCCAAGGGACAGGGGCGATCTATGGCTACACCTTC. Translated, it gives CASSQGTGAIYGYTF.

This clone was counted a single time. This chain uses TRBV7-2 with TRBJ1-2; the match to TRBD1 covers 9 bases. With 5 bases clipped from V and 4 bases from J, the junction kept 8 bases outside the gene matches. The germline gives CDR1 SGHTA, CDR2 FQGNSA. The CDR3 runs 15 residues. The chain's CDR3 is CASSPTGGGGYGYTF. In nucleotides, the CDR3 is TGTGCCAGCAGCCCTACAGGGGGCGGGGGCTATGGCTACACCTTC.

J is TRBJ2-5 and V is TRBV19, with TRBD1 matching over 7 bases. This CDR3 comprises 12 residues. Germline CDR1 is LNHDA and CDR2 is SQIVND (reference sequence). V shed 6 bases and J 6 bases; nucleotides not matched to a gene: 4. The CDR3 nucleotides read TGTGCCAGTAGCCGACAGGGCCAGACCCAGTACTTC. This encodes CASSRQGQTQYF.

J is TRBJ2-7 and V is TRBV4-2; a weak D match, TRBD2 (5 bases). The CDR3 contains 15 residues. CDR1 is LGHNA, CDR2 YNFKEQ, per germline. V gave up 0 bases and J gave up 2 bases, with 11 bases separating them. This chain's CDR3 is CASSQDVGVTYEQYF. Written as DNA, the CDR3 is TGTGCCAGCAGCCAAGATGTCGGGGTAACCTACGAGCAGTACTTC.

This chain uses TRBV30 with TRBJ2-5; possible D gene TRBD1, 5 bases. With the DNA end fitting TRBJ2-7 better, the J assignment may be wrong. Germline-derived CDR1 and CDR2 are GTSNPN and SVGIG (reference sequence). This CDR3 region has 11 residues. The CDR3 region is CAWQGSYEQYF. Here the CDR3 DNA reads TGTGCCTGGCAGGGTTCCTACGAGCAGTACTTC.

The CDR3 coding sequence is TGTGCCAGCAGCCAAGAGATCGCTGGCCTCACAGATACGCAGTATTTT. Translated, it gives CASSQEIAGLTDTQYF. The V gene is TRBV14, the J gene TRBJ2-3, with no clear D. Trimming pared 0 bases from V and 2 bases from J, leaving 12 bases between. The germline V gene has CDR1 SGHDN and CDR2 FVKESK. CDR3 length equals 16 residues.

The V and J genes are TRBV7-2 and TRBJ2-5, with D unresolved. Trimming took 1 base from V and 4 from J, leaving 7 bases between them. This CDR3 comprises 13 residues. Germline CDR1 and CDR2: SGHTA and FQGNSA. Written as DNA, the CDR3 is TGTGCCAGCAGCTTAGGGCAGGCAGAGACCCAGTACTTC. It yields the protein CASSLGQAETQYF. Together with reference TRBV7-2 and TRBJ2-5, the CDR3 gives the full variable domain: GAGVSQSPSNKVTEKGKDVELRCDPISGHTALYWYRQSLGQGLEFLIYFQGNSAPDKSGLPSDRFSAERTGGSVSTLTIQRTQQEDSAVYLCASSLGQAETQYFGPGTRLLVL.

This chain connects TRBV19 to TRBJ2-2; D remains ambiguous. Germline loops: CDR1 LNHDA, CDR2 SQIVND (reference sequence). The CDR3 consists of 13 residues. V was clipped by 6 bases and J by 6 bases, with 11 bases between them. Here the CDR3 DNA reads TGTGCCAGTAGCCTCCTCACGGCCGGGGAGCTGTTTTTT. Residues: CASSLLTAGELFF.

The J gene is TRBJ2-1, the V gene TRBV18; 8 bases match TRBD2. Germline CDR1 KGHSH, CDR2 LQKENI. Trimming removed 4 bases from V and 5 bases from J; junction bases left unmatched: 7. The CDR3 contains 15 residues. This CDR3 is CASSLFSGGNNEQFF. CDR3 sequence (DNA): TGTGCCAGCTCACTTTTCTCGGGGGGGAACAATGAGCAGTTCTTC.

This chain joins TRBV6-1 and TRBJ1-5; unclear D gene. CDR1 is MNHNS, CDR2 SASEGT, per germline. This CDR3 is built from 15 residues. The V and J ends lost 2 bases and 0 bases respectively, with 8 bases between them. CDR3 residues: CASSEIEASNQPQHF. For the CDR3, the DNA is TGTGCCAGCAGTGAAATCGAAGCTAGCAATCAGCCCCAGCATTTT.

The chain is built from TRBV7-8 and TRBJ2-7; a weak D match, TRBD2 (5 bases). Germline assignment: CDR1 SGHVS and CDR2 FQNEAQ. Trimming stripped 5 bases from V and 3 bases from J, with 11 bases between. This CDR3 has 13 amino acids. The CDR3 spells CASSRGEGYEQYF. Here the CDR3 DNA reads TGTGCCAGCAGCCGTGGCGAGGGCTACGAGCAGTACTTC.

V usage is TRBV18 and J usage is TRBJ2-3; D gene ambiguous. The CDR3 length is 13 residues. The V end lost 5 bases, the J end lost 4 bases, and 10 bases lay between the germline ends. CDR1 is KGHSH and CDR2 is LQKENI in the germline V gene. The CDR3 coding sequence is TGTGCCAGCTCAGAGCCAGGATCAGATACGCAGTATTTT. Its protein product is CASSEPGSDTQYF.